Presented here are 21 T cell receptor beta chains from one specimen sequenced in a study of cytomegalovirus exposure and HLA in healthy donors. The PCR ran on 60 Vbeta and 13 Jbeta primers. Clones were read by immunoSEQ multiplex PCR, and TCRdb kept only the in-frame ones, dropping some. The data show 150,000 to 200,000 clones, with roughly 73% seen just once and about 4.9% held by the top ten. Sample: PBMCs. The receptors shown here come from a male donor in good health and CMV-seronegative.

CDR3 region: CASRTTYNEQFF. The DNA for the CDR3 is TGTGCCAGCAGGACTACCTACAATGAGCAGTTCTTC. V and J are TRBV28 and TRBJ2-1; perhaps TRBD2 as D (5 bases). This CDR3 region has 12 residues. V was pared by 6 bases and J by 2 bases, with 5 bases between. The germline gives CDR1 MDHEN, CDR2 SYDVKM.

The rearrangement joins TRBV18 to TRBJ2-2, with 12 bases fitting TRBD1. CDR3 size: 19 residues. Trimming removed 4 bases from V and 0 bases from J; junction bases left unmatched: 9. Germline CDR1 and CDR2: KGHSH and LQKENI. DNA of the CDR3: TGTGCCAGCTCACTACTTCCCGGGACAGGGGGCCCGAACACCGGGGAGCTGTTTTTT. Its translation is CASSLLPGTGGPNTGELFF.

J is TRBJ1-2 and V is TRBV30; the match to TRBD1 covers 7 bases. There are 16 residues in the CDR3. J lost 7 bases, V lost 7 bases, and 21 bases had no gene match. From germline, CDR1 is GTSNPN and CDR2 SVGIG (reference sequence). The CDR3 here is CALPRGQWLRSRGYTF. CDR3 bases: TGTGCCTTACCAAGGGGACAGTGGCTTAGAAGTCGTGGCTACACCTTC.

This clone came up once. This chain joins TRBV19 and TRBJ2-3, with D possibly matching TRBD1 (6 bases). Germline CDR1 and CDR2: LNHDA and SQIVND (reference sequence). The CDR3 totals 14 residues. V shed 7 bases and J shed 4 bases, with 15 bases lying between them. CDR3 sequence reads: CASKGELGADTQYF. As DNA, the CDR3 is TGTGCCAGTAAGGGGGAATTGGGGGCAGATACGCAGTATTTT.

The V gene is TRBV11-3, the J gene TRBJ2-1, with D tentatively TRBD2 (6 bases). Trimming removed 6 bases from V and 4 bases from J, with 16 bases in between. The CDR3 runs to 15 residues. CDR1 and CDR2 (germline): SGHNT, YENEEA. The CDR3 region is CASSPDSGLYNEQFF. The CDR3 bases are TGTGCCAGCAGTCCCGATAGCGGATTATACAATGAGCAGTTCTTC. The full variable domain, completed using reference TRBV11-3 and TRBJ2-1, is EAGVVQSPRYKIIEKKQPVAFWCNPISGHNTLYWYLQNLGQGPELLIRYENEEAVDDSQLPKDRFSAERLKGVDSTLKIQPAELGDSAVYLCASSPDSGLYNEQFFGPGTRLTVL.

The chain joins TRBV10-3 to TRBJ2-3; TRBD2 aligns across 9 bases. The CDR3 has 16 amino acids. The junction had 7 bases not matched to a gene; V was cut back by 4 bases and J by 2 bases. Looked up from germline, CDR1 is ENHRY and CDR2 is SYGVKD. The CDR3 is CAISGRLAALTDTQYF. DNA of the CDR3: TGTGCCATCAGTGGAAGACTAGCGGCCCTCACAGATACGCAGTATTTT.

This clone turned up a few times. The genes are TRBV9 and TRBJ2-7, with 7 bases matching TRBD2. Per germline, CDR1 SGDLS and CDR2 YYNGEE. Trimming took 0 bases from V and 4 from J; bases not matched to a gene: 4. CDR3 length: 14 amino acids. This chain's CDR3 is CASSVAGGGYEQYF. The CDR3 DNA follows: TGTGCCAGCAGCGTAGCGGGGGGAGGTTACGAGCAGTACTTC.

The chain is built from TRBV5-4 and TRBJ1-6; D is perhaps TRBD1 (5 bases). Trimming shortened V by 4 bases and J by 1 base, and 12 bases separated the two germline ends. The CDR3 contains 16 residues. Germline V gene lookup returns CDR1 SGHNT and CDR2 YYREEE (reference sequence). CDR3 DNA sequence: TGTGCCAGCAGCCTGGGGCAGGGTTCCTATAATTCACCCCTCCACTTT. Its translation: CASSLGQGSYNSPLHF.

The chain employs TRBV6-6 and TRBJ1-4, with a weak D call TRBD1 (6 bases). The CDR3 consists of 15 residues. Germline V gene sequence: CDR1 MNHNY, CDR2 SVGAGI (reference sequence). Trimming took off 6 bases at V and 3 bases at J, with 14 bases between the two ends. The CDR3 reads CASRNDRSANEKLFF. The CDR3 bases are TGTGCCAGCAGGAATGACAGGTCAGCTAATGAAAAACTGTTTTTT.

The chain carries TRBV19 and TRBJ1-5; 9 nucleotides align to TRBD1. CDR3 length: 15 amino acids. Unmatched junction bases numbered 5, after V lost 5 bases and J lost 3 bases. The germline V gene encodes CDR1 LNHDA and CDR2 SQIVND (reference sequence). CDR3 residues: CASSGGTGLNQPQHF. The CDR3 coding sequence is TGTGCCAGTAGTGGGGGGACAGGGCTCAATCAGCCCCAGCATTTT.

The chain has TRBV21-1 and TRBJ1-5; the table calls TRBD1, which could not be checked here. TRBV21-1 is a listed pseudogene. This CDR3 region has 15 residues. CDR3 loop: CASSAWTGPKQPQHF. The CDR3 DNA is TGTGCCAGCAGCGCATGGACAGGGCCGAAGCAGCCCCAGCATTTT.

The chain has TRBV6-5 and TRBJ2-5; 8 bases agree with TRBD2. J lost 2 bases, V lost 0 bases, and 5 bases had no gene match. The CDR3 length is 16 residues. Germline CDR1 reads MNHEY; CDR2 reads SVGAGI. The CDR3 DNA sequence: TGTGCCAGCAGTTACTCTTCTAGCGGGTCTCAAGAGACCCAGTACTTC. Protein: CASSYSSSGSQETQYF.

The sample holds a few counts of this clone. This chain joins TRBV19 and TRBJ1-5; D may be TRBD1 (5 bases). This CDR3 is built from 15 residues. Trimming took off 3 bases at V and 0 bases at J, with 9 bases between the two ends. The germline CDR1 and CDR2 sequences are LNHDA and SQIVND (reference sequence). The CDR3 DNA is TGTGCCAGTAGTATGGGGCTATATAGCAATCAGCCCCAGCATTTT. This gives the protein CASSMGLYSNQPQHF. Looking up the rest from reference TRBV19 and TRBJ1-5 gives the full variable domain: DGGITQSPKYLFRKEGQNVTLSCEQNLNHDAMYWYRQDPGQGLRLIYYSQIVNDFQKGDIAEGYSVSREKKESFPLTVTSAQKNPTAFYLCASSMGLYSNQPQHFGDGTRLSIL.

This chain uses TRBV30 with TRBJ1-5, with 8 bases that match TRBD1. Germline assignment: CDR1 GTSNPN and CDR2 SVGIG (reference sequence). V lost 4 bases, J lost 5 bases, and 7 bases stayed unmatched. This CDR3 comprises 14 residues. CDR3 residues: CAWTRTGRDQPQHF. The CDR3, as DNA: TGTGCCTGGACCCGGACAGGGAGGGATCAGCCCCAGCATTTT.

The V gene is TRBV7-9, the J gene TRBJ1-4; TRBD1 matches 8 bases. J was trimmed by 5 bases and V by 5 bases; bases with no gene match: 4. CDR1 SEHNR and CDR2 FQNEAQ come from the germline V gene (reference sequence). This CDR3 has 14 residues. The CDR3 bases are TGTGCCAGCAGCCGGACAGGGATCAATGAAAAACTGTTTTTT. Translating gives CASSRTGINEKLFF.

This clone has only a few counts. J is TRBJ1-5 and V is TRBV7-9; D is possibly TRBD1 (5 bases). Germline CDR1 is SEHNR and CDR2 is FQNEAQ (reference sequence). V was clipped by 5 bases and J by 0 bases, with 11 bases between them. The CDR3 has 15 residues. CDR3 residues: CASSHGGYSNQPQHF. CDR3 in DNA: TGTGCCAGCAGCCACGGGGGGTATAGCAATCAGCCCCAGCATTTT.

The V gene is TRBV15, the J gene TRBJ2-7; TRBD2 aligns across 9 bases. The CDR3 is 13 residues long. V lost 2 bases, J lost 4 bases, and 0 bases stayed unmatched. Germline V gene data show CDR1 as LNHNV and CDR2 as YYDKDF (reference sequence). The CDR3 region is CATSRSGRYEQYF. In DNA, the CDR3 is TGTGCCACCAGCAGAAGCGGGAGGTACGAGCAGTACTTC.

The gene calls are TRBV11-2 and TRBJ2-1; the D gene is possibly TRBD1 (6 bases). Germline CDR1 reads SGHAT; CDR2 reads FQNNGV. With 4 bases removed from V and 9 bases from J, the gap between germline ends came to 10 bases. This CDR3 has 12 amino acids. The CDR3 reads CASSWDISEQFF. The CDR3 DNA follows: TGTGCCAGCAGCTGGGACATCAGTGAGCAGTTCTTC.

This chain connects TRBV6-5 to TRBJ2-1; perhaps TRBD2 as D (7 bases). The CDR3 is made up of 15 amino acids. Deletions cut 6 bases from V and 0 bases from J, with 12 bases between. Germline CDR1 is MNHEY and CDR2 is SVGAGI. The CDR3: CASRVRGPSYNEQFF. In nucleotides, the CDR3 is TGTGCCAGCAGGGTGCGGGGGCCCTCCTACAATGAGCAGTTCTTC.

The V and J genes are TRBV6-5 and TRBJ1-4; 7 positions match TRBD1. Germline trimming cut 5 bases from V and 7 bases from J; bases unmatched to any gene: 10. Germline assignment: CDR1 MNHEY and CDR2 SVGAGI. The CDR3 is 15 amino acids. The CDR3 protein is CASSRNRGGSEKLFF. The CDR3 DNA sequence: TGTGCCAGCAGTCGTAACAGGGGAGGTAGTGAAAAACTGTTTTTT.

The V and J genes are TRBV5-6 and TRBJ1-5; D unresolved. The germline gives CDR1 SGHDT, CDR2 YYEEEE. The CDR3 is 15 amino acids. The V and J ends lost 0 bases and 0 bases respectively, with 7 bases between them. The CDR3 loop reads CASSLGQYSNQPQHF. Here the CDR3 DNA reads TGTGCCAGCAGCTTGGGACAATATAGCAATCAGCCCCAGCATTTT.